This TCR beta chain was captured in a study of follicular helper T cells after annual influenza vaccination. Whole-study context: For some subjects, blood spans the 2013-2014, 2014-2015 and 2015-2016 annual vaccinations.

Germline CDR1 and CDR2: KGHSH and LQKENI. With 3 bases removed from V and 4 bases from J, the gap between germline ends came to 15 bases. This CDR3 has 15 amino acids. Time point meaning: 2014-2015 season, 7 days after vaccination. Subjects lived in the community and lacked influenza vaccine within the prior 6 months. Profiling relied on immunoSEQ multiplex PCR, and the TCRdb table lists in-frame clones only, not all of them. This table holds more than 6,500 clones, around 78% found once. Sequencing used CXCR5+ CD38- circulating T follicular helper cells from blood, obtained 7 days after influenza vaccination. Subset meaning: circulating Tfh, non-naive CD4+CXCR5+PD-1+ (ICOS+CD38+ or ICOS-CD38-). V and J are TRBV18 and TRBJ1-1; possible D gene TRBD1, 5 bases. This receptor was taken from an adult who received the influenza vaccine. CDR3 nucleotide sequence: TGTGCCAGCTCACCCGCGGTGGGGGTGGGCACTGAAGCTTTCTTT. It encodes CASSPAVGVGTEAFF.